These T cell receptor beta chains were read from a single sample in a study of blood T cell repertoires in COVID-19. TCRdb's table, derived via immunoSEQ multiplex PCR, lists solely in-frame clones and lacks some. The sample holds about 210,000 clones, around 82% seen once. The sequenced sample consisted of peripheral blood. The receptor source for this set is a woman between 35 and 50 years old with active or convalescent COVID-19. Both conserved end residues are part of each CDR3.

V: TRBV5-5
CDR3: CASNWGGAAVTLHF

V: TRBV19
CDR3: CASSRSTSGSYEQYF

V: TRBV7-3
CDR3: CASSYATGNTEAFF

V: TRBV24-1
CDR3: CATSDRTGGNEKLFF

V: TRBV6-5
CDR3: CASSRLDRLGHERYF

V: TRBV6-2/TRBV6-3
CDR3: CASSYSADEQYF

V: TRBV7-2
CDR3: CASSFGAVQGGETQYF

V: TRBV24-1
CDR3: CATSDPLSDTNQPQHF

V: TRBV27
CDR3: CASSLRDNNQPQHF

V: TRBV4-2
CDR3: CASSQDLAGGPGEQFF

V: TRBV29-1
CDR3: CSVDDDRGSFLYGYTF

V: TRBV18
CDR3: CASSPSGPSSYNEQFF

V: TRBV18
CDR3: CASSPGTGGHQPQHF

V: TRBV2
CDR3: CASSEDSLNEQFF

V: TRBV29-1
CDR3: CSVEGTTYNEQFF

V: TRBV24-1
CDR3: CATSDPSPGARGELFF

V: TRBV15
CDR3: CATSRVTGTGDETQYF

V: TRBV7-9
CDR3: CASSSLDREAFF

V: TRBV10-3
CDR3: CAISESTGTDTQYF

V: TRBV27
CDR3: CASSFGTDAATEAFF

V: TRBV5-1
CDR3: CASSLASGPYNEQFF

V: TRBV5-4
CDR3: CASSFPDAGANVLTF

V: TRBV6-5
CDR3: CASRAMLTGHEAFF

V: TRBV10-2
CDR3: CASRVVGVGNTEAFF

V: TRBV7-2
CDR3: CASSLTGTGFSYEQYF

V: TRBV4-2
CDR3: CASSQEGGSGNTEAFF

V: TRBV19
CDR3: CASSPWTGGYVDAFF

V: TRBV11-2
CDR3: CASSFRGADLPYEQYF

V: TRBV15
CDR3: CATSRGQGEGSGANVLTF

V: TRBV7-9
CDR3: CASSFTGVQEAFF

V: TRBV6-2/TRBV6-3
CDR3: CASSYFRGRDGYTF

V: TRBV7-9
CDR3: CASSTTNQGWTGNTIYF

V: TRBV10-2
CDR3: CASSESTGTSGNTIYF

V: TRBV21-1
CDR3: CASSRAGRVSEQYF

V: TRBV27
CDR3: CASSSPLTNYGYTF

V: TRBV7-8
CDR3: CASSFRDRGRADYGYTF

V: TRBV7-9
CDR3: CASSFETTSHEQYF

V: TRBV11-1
CDR3: CASSPRAGGSYNEQFF

V: TRBV5-4
CDR3: CASSFLEGSYEQYF

V: TRBV7-2
CDR3: CASSVTGTSAGNTIYF

V: TRBV19
CDR3: CASSLQGRNTEAFF

V: TRBV7-2
CDR3: CASSLGTGLGGNTIYF